Only one count was recorded for the clone carrying this T cell receptor (beta chain). This entry comes from a study of blood T cells in healthy people across ages. Primed by a sample-barcoded 5' primer and a J-beta primer mix, a second PCR proceeded for roughly 7 to 11 cycles. There were at least 3 million CDR3-containing paired-end reads obtained from each sample. From the 5' RACE reads, TCRdb called clonotypes with MiXCR, one entry per CDR3 protein. The sample has 750,000 to 950,000 distinct CDR3 sequences, almost 30% seen once; the top ten hold about 9.4%. Germline values: CDR1 MDHEN, CDR2 SYDVKM. The junction had 13 bases not matched to a gene; V was cut back by 5 bases and J by 4 bases. The CDR3 extends over 16 amino acids. In addition, the sample was reused for a study of T cells of mothers and their children. From that second work: Researchers found no T cell clones that were persistent and microchimeric.

The chain couples TRBV28 to TRBJ1-1, with 7 bases aligning to TRBD1. The sequenced sample consisted of blood. This TCR derives from a woman aged 40 to 55 in good health. The CDR3 spells CASSPGPGQAGTEAFF. The CDR3 DNA sequence: TGTGCCAGCAGTCCCGGCCCCGGACAGGCAGGCACTGAAGCTTTCTTT.